These T cell receptor beta chains were read from a single sample in a study of blood T cell repertoires in COVID-19. The method was immunoSEQ multiplex PCR; TCRdb's version includes in-frame clones alone and lacks a portion of them. The data hold under 250,000 clones, with approximately 82% observed a single time. The sequencing sample was made of peripheral blood. The receptors were sampled from a man aged 25-40 years who had recovered from COVID-19. CDR3s include the opening cysteine and the closing phenylalanine or tryptophan. Each record gives: D gene, clone size, V gene, J gene, CDR3 protein, CDR3 DNA. The D gene is left open where the match is weak. Clone size appears in some rows only: once, few, many, or a class for an expanded clone.

-	-	TRBV4-1	TRBJ2-5	CASSQGEGRARETQYF	TGCGCCAGCAGCCAAGGAGAGGGTCGGGCGCGGGAGACCCAGTACTTC
-	once	TRBV7-9	TRBJ2-3	CASSPGGQTITDTQYF	TGTGCCAGCAGCCCGGGAGGACAGACAATCACAGATACGCAGTATTTT
-	-	TRBV4-1	TRBJ2-6	CASSPQGYSGANVLTF	TGCGCCAGCAGCCCACAGGGATACTCTGGGGCCAACGTCCTGACTTTC
-	-	TRBV18	TRBJ2-2	CASSPPSQGWAGELFF	TGTGCCAGCTCACCACCGTCGCAGGGATGGGCCGGGGAGCTGTTTTTT
TRBD1	-	TRBV3-1/TRBV3-2	TRBJ1-2	CASSRAGQGAGGYTF	TGTGCCAGCAGCCGCGCGGGACAGGGGGCGGGTGGCTACACCTTC
-	few	TRBV27	TRBJ1-5	CASSLSVRGRDQPQHF	TGTGCCAGCAGTTTATCAGTCAGGGGACGGGATCAGCCCCAGCATTTT
-	-	TRBV4-1	TRBJ1-2	CASSQDRTETYGYTF	TGCGCCAGCAGCCAAGACCGGACTGAAACCTATGGCTACACCTTC
-	-	TRBV5-1	TRBJ2-6	CASSLGGRSGANVLTF	TGCGCCAGCAGCTTGGGTGGCCGCTCTGGGGCCAACGTCCTGACTTTC
TRBD1	-	TRBV12-5	TRBJ1-3	CASGLDGTGNYYSGNTIYF	TGTGCTAGTGGTTTGGACGGGACAGGAAACTATTACTCTGGAAACACCATATATTTT
-	-	TRBV3-1/TRBV3-2	TRBJ1-3	CASSRGNSGNTIYF	TGTGCCAGCAGCCGAGGGAATTCCGGAAACACCATATATTTT
TRBD2	-	TRBV16	TRBJ2-6	CASSQGGGSGANVLTF	TGTGCCAGCAGCCAAGGCGGGGGATCTGGGGCCAACGTCCTGACTTTC
TRBD1	-	TRBV19	TRBJ2-6	CASSRTGPSGANVLTF	TGTGCCAGTAGCCGGACAGGGCCCTCTGGGGCCAACGTCCTGACTTTC
-	-	TRBV24-1	TRBJ2-3	CATSDRGSSTDTQYF	TGTGCCACCAGTGACAGGGGATCTAGCACAGATACGCAGTATTTT
TRBD1	-	TRBV9	TRBJ2-1	CASSVGDSPWNEQFF	TGTGCCAGCAGCGTAGGGGACAGCCCTTGGAATGAGCAGTTCTTC
-	-	TRBV5-1	TRBJ1-1	CASSRETSPGTEAFF	TGCGCCAGCAGCCGGGAGACCAGTCCTGGAACTGAAGCTTTCTTT
-	-	TRBV7-6	TRBJ1-2	CASSRGSNYGYTF	TGTGCCAGCAGCCGGGGTTCAAACTATGGCTACACCTTC
TRBD1	few	TRBV5-1	TRBJ1-1	CASSLVGQGLNTEAFF	TGCGCCAGCAGCTTAGTTGGACAGGGGTTGAACACTGAAGCTTTCTTT
TRBD1	-	TRBV18	TRBJ2-7	CASSPRDSSYEQYF	TGTGCCAGCTCACCTAGGGACAGCTCCTACGAGCAGTACTTC
TRBD2	once	TRBV18	TRBJ2-2	CASSPAGTSGNTGELFF	TGTGCCAGCTCACCAGCCGGGACTAGCGGGAACACCGGGGAGCTGTTTTTT
-	-	TRBV13	TRBJ2-4	CASTVGEKNIQYF	TGTGCCAGCACGGTCGGGGAGAAAAACATTCAGTACTTC
-	-	TRBV27	TRBJ1-5	CASSWTGTNQPQHF	TGTGCCAGCAGTTGGACCGGGACTAATCAGCCCCAGCATTTT
TRBD1	-	TRBV7-2	TRBJ1-4	CASSLGTVREEKLFF	TGTGCCAGCAGCCTCGGGACAGTGAGGGAGGAAAAACTGTTTTTT
TRBD2	-	TRBV27	TRBJ2-5	CASRKTSGVETQYF	TGTGCCAGCAGGAAAACTAGCGGGGTAGAGACCCAGTACTTC
-	-	TRBV18	TRBJ1-2	CASSPPNWGVAGYTF	TGTGCCAGCTCACCACCGAATTGGGGAGTAGCTGGCTACACCTTC
-	-	TRBV2	TRBJ1-2	CASSEVPMGGYTF	TGTGCCAGCAGTGAAGTCCCTATGGGCGGCTACACCTTC
TRBD1	-	TRBV29-1	TRBJ2-5	CSVSGGQGETQYF	TGCAGCGTGTCCGGGGGACAGGGAGAGACCCAGTACTTC
TRBD1	-	TRBV13	TRBJ2-5	CASSLDDRGETQYF	TGTGCCAGCAGCTTAGACGACAGGGGGGAGACCCAGTACTTC
TRBD2	-	TRBV7-6	TRBJ2-1	CASSDRSGGDYNEQFF	TGTGCCAGCAGCGACAGAAGCGGGGGGGATTACAATGAGCAGTTCTTC
-	-	TRBV5-8	TRBJ2-2	CASSPWGANTGELFF	TGTGCCAGCAGCCCCTGGGGGGCGAACACCGGGGAGCTGTTTTTT